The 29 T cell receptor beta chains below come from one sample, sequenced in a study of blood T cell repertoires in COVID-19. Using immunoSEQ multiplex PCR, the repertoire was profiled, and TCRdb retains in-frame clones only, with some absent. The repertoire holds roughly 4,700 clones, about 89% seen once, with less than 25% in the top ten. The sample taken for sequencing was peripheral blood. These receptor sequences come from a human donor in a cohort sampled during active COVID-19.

CDR3 sequence (DNA): TGTGCCAGCAGCCAAGATCTCAGTGGACTGTTTTTT. Amino acid sequence: CASSQDLSGLFF. The chain uses TRBV4-2 and TRBJ1-4; D unresolved. Germline V CDR1 and CDR2: LGHNA, YNFKEQ. The CDR3 is made up of 12 amino acids. V lost 0 bases to trimming and J lost 13 bases, with 9 bases between them.

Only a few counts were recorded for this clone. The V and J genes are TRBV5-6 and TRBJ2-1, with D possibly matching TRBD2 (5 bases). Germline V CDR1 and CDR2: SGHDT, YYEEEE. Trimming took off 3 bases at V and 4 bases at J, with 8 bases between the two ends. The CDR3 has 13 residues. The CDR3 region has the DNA TGTGCCAGCAGCTCCGGGAATTACAATGAGCAGTTCTTC. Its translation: CASSSGNYNEQFF.

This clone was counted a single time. The CDR3, as DNA: TGTGCCAGCAGCTCTTACTCTACCGATCAGCCCCAGCATTTT. It encodes CASSSYSTDQPQHF. The chain couples TRBV7-8 to TRBJ1-5; unclear D gene. Germline CDR1 is SGHVS and CDR2 is FQNEAQ. The CDR3 runs to 14 residues. The V gene lost 4 bases and the J gene lost 5 bases, with 12 bases spanning the gap.

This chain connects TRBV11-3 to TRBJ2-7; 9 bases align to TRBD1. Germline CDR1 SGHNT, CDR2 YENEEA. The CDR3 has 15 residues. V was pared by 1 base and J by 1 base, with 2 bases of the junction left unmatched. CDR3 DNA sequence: TGTGCCAGCAGCTTAGGCGGGACAGGGTCCTACGAGCAGTACTTC. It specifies CASSLGGTGSYEQYF.

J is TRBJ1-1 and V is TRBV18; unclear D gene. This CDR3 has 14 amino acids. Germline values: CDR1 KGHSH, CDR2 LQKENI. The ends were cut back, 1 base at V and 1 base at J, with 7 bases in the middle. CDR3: CASSPLSRNTEAFF. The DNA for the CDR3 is TGTGCCAGCTCACCACTGTCCAGGAACACTGAAGCTTTCTTT. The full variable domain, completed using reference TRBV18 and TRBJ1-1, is NAGVMQNPRHLVRRRGQEARLRCSPMKGHSHVYWYRQLPEEGLKFMVYLQKENIIDESGMPKERFSAEFPKEGPSILRIQQVVRGDSAAYFCASSPLSRNTEAFFGQGTRLTVV.

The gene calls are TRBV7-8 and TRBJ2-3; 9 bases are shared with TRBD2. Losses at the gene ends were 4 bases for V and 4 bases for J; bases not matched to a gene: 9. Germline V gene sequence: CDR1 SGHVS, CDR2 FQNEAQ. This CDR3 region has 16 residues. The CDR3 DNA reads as TGTGCCAGCAGCTCGCCCGGGACTAGCATCTCAGATACGCAGTATTTT. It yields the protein CASSSPGTSISDTQYF.

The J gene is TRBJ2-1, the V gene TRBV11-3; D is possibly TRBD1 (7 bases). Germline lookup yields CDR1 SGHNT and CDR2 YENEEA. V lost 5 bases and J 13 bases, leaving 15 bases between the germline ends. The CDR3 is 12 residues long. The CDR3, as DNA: TGTGCCAGCAGCAGGCGGGACAGAGAACAGTTCTTC. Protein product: CASSRRDREQFF.

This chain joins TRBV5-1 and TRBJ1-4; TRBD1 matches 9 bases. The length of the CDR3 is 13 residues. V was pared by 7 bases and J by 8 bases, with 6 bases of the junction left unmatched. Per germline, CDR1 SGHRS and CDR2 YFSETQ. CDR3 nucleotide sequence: TGCGCCAGCTCGGACAGGGGAAGCGAAAAACTGTTTTTT. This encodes CASSDRGSEKLFF.

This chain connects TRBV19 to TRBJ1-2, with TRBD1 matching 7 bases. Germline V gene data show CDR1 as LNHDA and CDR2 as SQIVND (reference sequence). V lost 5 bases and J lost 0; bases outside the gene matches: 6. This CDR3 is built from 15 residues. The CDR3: CASSPRTGSNYGYTF. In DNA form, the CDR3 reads TGTGCCAGTAGTCCCCGGACAGGTTCTAACTATGGCTACACCTTC.

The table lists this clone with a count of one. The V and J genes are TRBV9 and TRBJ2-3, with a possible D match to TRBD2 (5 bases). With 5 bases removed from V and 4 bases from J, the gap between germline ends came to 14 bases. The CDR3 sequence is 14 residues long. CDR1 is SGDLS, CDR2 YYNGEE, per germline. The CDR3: CASSEKRRADTQYF. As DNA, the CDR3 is TGTGCCAGCAGTGAGAAGCGGCGAGCAGATACGCAGTATTTT.

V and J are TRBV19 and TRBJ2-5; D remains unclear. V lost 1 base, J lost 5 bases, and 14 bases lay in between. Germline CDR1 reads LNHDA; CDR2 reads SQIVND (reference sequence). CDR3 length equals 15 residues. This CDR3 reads CASSIVRGSLETQYF. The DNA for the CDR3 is TGTGCCAGTAGTATAGTCAGAGGATCCTTGGAGACCCAGTACTTC.

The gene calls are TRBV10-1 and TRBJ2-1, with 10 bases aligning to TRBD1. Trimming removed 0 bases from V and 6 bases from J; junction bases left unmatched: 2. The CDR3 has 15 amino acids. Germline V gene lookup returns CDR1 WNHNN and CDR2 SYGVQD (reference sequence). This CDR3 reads CASSESGTGVNEQFF. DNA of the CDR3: TGCGCCAGCAGTGAGTCCGGGACAGGGGTCAATGAGCAGTTCTTC.

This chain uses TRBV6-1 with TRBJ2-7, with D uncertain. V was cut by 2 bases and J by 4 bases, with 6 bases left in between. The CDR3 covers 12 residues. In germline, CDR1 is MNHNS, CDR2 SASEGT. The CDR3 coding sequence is TGTGCCAGCAGTGAATGGAGATACGAGCAGTACTTC. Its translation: CASSEWRYEQYF.

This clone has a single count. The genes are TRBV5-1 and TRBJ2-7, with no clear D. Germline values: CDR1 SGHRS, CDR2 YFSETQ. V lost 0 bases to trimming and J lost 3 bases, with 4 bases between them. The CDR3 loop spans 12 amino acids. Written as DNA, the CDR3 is TGCGCCAGCAGCTTGGGAGGCTACGAGCAGTACTTC. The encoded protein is CASSLGGYEQYF.

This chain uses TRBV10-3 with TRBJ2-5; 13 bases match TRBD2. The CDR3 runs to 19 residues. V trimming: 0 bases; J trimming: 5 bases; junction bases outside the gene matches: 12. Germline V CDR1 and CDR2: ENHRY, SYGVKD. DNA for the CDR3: TGTGCCATCAGTGAGTCAGGCAGTACTAGCGGGAGGGCCCGGGAGACCCAGTACTTC. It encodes CAISESGSTSGRARETQYF.

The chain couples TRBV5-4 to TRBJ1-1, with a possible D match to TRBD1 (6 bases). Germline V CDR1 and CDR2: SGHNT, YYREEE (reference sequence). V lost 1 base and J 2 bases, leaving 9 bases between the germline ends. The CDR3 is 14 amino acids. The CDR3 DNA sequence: TGTGCCAGCAGCTTGCGACAGGCAAACACTGAAGCTTTCTTT. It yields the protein CASSLRQANTEAFF.

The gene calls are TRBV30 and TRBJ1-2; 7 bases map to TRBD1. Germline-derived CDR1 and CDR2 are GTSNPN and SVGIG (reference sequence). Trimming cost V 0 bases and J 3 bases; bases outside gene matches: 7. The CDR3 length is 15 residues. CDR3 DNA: TGTGCCTGGAGTGTACTGTGGGGGACAGACTATGGCTACACCTTC. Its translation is CAWSVLWGTDYGYTF.

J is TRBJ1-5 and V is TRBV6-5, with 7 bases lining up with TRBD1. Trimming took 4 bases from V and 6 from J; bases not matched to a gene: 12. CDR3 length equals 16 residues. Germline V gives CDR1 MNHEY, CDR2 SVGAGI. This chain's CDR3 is CASSSRQGGSFQPQHF. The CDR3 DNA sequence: TGTGCCAGCAGTTCCCGACAGGGAGGATCATTTCAGCCCCAGCATTTT.

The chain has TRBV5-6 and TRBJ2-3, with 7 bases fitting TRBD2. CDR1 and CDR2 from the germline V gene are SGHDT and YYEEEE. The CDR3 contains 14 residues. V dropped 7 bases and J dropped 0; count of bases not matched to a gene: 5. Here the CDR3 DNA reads TGTGCCAGCCTACTAGCGCTTAGCACAGATACGCAGTATTTT. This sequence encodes CASLLALSTDTQYF.

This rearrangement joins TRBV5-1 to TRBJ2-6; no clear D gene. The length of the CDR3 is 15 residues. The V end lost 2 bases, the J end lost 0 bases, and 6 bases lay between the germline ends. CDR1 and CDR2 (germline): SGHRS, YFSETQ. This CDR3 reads CASSFENSGANVLTF. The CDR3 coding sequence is TGCGCCAGCAGCTTTGAGAACTCTGGGGCCAACGTCCTGACTTTC.

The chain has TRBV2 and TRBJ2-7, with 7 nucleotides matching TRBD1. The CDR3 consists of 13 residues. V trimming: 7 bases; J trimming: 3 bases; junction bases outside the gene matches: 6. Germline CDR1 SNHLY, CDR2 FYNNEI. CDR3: CASKRQGYYEQYF. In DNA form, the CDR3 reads TGTGCCAGCAAGAGACAGGGATACTACGAGCAGTACTTC.

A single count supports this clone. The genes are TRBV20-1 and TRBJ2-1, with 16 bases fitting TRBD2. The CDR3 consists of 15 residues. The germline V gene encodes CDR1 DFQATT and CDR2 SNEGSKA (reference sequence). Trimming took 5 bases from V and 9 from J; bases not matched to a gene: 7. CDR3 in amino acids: CSARGTSGRDSEQFF. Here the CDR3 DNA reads TGCAGTGCTCGTGGGACTAGCGGGAGGGACAGTGAGCAGTTCTTC.

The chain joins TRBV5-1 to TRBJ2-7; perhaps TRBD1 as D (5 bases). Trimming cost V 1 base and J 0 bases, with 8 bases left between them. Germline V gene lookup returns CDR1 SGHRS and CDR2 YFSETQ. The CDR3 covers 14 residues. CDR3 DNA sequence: TGCGCCAGCAGCTTGCACAGGAACTCCTACGAGCAGTACTTC. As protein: CASSLHRNSYEQYF.

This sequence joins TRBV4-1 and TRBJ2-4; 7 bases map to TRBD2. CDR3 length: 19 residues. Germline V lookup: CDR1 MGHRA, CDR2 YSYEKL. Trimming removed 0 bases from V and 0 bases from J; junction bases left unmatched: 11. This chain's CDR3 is CASSQDGGGWGLAKNIQYF. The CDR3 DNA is TGCGCCAGCAGCCAAGATGGGGGGGGATGGGGTCTAGCCAAAAACATTCAGTACTTC.

In DNA form, the CDR3 reads TGTGCCAGCAGTCCCCTGACAGGGGCTGGCTACACCTTC. Its translation: CASSPLTGAGYTF. This sequence joins TRBV28 and TRBJ1-2, with 8 nucleotides matching TRBD1. The CDR3 runs 13 residues. The V gene end was trimmed by 5 bases and the J gene end by 7 bases; junction bases not matched to a gene: 6. Germline V gives CDR1 MDHEN, CDR2 SYDVKM.

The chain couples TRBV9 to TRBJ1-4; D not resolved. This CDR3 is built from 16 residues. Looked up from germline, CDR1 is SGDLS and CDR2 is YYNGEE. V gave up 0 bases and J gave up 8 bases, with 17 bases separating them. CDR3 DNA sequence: TGTGCCAGCAGCGTAGGATCACGGGAATCGGGGGAAAAACTGTTTTTT. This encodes CASSVGSRESGEKLFF.

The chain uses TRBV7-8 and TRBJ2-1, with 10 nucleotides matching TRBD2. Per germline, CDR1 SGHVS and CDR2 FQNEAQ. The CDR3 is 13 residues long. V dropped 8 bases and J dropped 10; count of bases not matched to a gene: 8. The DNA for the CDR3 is TGTGCCAGCCTTATAGCGGGAGGAGACGAGCAGTTCTTC. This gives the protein CASLIAGGDEQFF.

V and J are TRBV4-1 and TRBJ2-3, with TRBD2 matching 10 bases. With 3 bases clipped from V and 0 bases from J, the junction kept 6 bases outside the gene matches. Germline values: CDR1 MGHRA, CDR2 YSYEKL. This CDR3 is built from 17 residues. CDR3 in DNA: TGCGCCAGCAGCCAGACTACTAGCGGGGCTAGCACAGATACGCAGTATTTT. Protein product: CASSQTTSGASTDTQYF.

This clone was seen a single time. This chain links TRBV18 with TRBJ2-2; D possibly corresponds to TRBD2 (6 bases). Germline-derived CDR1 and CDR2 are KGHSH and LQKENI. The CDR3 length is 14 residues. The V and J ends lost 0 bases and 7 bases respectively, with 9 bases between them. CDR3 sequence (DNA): TGTGCCAGCTCACCACCGGGAGGTATCGGGGAGCTGTTTTTT. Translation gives CASSPPGGIGELFF. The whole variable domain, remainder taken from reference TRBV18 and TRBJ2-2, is NAGVMQNPRHLVRRRGQEARLRCSPMKGHSHVYWYRQLPEEGLKFMVYLQKENIIDESGMPKERFSAEFPKEGPSILRIQQVVRGDSAAYFCASSPPGGIGELFFGEGSRLTVL.